This is a list of T cell receptor beta chains from one sample in a study of T cell responses to AZD1222 COVID-19 vaccine. Profiled with immunoSEQ multiplex PCR; TCRdb holds only in-frame clones, not every one. The table records around 94,000 clones, approximately 88% of them present only once. The material was peripheral blood, obtained on day 0 of AZD1222 vaccination. The receptor source for this set is an adult in good health. CDR3s include the opening cysteine and the closing phenylalanine or tryptophan. The D gene is left open where the match is weak. Size is omitted from some rows. Given values are once, few, many or a class for expanded clones.

V	size	D	J	DNA	CDR3
TRBV29-1	few	-	TRBJ1-5	TGCAGCGCGAGCGAAAATAGCAATCAGCCCCAGCATTTT	CSASENSNQPQHF
TRBV7-9	-	-	TRBJ1-4	TGTGCCAGCAGCTTCACAGGGCCTCAAAATGAAAAACTGTTTTTT	CASSFTGPQNEKLFF
TRBV18	-	TRBD1	TRBJ2-1	TGTGCCAGCTCACCATACAGACAGGGGTGGAATGAGCAGTTCTTC	CASSPYRQGWNEQFF
TRBV6-1	-	TRBD1	TRBJ1-6	TGTGCCAGCAGTGAAGAGGGACAGGGTTCACCCCTCCACTTT	CASSEEGQGSPLHF
TRBV28	-	TRBD1	TRBJ1-6	TGTGCCAGCACCCCAATACAGGGGGCGAGGGTCGCCTATAATTCACCCCTCCACTTT	CASTPIQGARVAYNSPLHF
TRBV29-1	-	TRBD1	TRBJ2-2	TGCAGCGTGAGAACAGGGGGCGTTTCCGGGGAGCTGTTTTTT	CSVRTGGVSGELFF
TRBV25-1	-	-	TRBJ1-1	TGTGCCAGCAGCCGCGGGTCTAACACTGAAGCTTTCTTT	CASSRGSNTEAFF
TRBV7-9	-	-	TRBJ1-1	TGTGCCAGCAGCTTCTCCTTGACAGCCAACACTGAAGCTTTCTTT	CASSFSLTANTEAFF
TRBV4-1	-	-	TRBJ1-2	TGCGCCAGCAGCCGCGCCGGGGGAGGCGACTATGGCTACACCTTC	CASSRAGGGDYGYTF
TRBV5-6	-	-	TRBJ1-1	TGTGCCAGCAGCTTGCTTGGGAACACTGAAGCTTTCTTT	CASSLLGNTEAFF
TRBV5-5	-	TRBD1	TRBJ1-2	TGTGCCAGCAGTGCACAGGGGGCGCCAGGCTATGGCTACACCTTC	CASSAQGAPGYGYTF
TRBV27	-	-	TRBJ2-3	TGTGCCAGCCAAAGCCCCCAGGCAGGGGCAGATACGCAGTATTTT	CASQSPQAGADTQYF
TRBV5-1	-	-	TRBJ1-6	TGCGCCAGCAGCCGGCAGGGGTTAGATAATTCACCCCTCCACTTT	CASSRQGLDNSPLHF
TRBV4-2	-	TRBD1	TRBJ1-1	TGTGCCAGCAGCCGGGGGACAGGGGGGAACACTGAAGCTTTCTTT	CASSRGTGGNTEAFF
TRBV28	-	-	TRBJ1-4	TGTGCCAGCAGTCCCCCCGGCAAGGGGGTATCAGCAACTAATGAAAAACTGTTTTTT	CASSPPGKGVSATNEKLFF
TRBV11-3	-	TRBD1	TRBJ1-6	TGTGCCAGCACCTTCCGGACAGGCGGGACACCCCTCCACTTT	CASTFRTGGTPLHF
TRBV19	-	-	TRBJ1-1	TGTGCCAGTAGTATAAGGCCCCGGCAGGGAGGGACTGAAGCTTTCTTT	CASSIRPRQGGTEAFF
TRBV10-1	-	-	TRBJ1-4	TGCGCCAGCAAAAAGGGGAGCGGCGCGCGGGAGCCCTTTGAAAAACTGTTTTTT	CASKKGSGAREPFEKLFF
TRBV10-3	-	-	TRBJ1-2	TGTGCCACAGCGGGGGGCGCTGGCTACACCTTC	CATAGGAGYTF
TRBV19	-	-	TRBJ1-1	TGTGCCAGTAGTATAGGGGTGCTTGAAAGGACTGAAGCTTTCTTT	CASSIGVLERTEAFF
TRBV5-1	-	-	TRBJ2-1	TGCGCCAGCAGCCGCGAGACAGCGGCCTCCTACAATGAGCAGTTCTTC	CASSRETAASYNEQFF
TRBV7-9	few	-	TRBJ1-6	TGTGCCAGCAGCTTAGGGGACCTTAATTCACCCCTCCACTTT	CASSLGDLNSPLHF
TRBV28	many	TRBD2	TRBJ2-5	TGTGCCAGCAGTTTTCTTAGTCGGGGGGACCAAGAGACCCAGTACTTC	CASSFLSRGDQETQYF
TRBV19	-	-	TRBJ2-7	TGTGCCAGTAGTATTATGTTGGGTTCCTACGAGCAGTACTTC	CASSIMLGSYEQYF
TRBV11-3	-	TRBD2	TRBJ2-1	TGTGCCAGCAGCTCGCCACTAGCGGGAGGGTACAATGAGCAGTTCTTC	CASSSPLAGGYNEQFF
TRBV6-5	-	TRBD1	TRBJ1-6	TGTGCCAGCAGTTACTCGGGGAGGGGGCGCTCACCCCTCCACTTT	CASSYSGRGRSPLHF
TRBV19	-	-	TRBJ2-5	TGTGCCAGTAGTAGGGCAGAGAAAGAGACCCAGTACTTC	CASSRAEKETQYF
TRBV24-1	once	-	TRBJ2-5	TGTGCCACCAGTGATCAAGTGACAGCGGAGACCCAGTACTTC	CATSDQVTAETQYF
TRBV29-1	-	-	TRBJ2-5	TGCAGCGGGATGCAAGAGACCCAGTACTTC	CSGMQETQYF
TRBV7-9	-	-	TRBJ2-3	TGTGCCAGCAGCCATGCCAGCCCAGATACGCAGTATTTT	CASSHASPDTQYF
TRBV2	once	-	TRBJ1-1	TGTGCCAGCTTAGTGACCCCAGGACTGGCTGAAGCTTTCTTT	CASLVTPGLAEAFF
TRBV19	-	TRBD1	TRBJ1-5	TGTGCCAGTAGTAAGGCGGGACAGGGAAGGATTAGCAATCAGCCCCAGCATTTT	CASSKAGQGRISNQPQHF
TRBV9	-	-	TRBJ2-7	TGTGCCAGCAGCGTAGCTCTGGGACCTTGGTACGAGCAGTACTTC	CASSVALGPWYEQYF
TRBV4-1	-	TRBD1	TRBJ2-7	TGCGCCAGCAGCCAAGCTGCAGGGGGTTTTACCTACGAGCAGTACTTC	CASSQAAGGFTYEQYF
TRBV5-4	-	-	TRBJ1-2	TGTGCCAGCAGCTCAGCATCTAACAGGGTCGGTGGCTACACCTTC	CASSSASNRVGGYTF
TRBV10-1	-	-	TRBJ1-1	TGCGCCAGCAGTATCGGGGAGGAAGCTTTCTTT	CASSIGEEAFF
TRBV19	-	-	TRBJ1-2	TGTGCCACTACTGCGGGACACCTCATCTATGGCTACACCTTC	CATTAGHLIYGYTF
TRBV5-1	-	TRBD1	TRBJ1-1	TGCGCCAGCAGCTTGGCCCGGACAGGGCACACTGAAGCTTTCTTT	CASSLARTGHTEAFF
TRBV21-1	-	-	TRBJ2-3	TGTGCCAGCAAAAGATGGGGGCCTAGCCCAGATACGCAGTATTTT	CASKRWGPSPDTQYF
TRBV11-1	-	-	TRBJ2-7	TGTGCCAGCAGCTTACAGAGCTCCTACGAGCAGTACTTC	CASSLQSSYEQYF
TRBV12-5	-	-	TRBJ1-2	TGTGCTAGTGGTTTGAACCAGGGGTCGGGTGGCTACACCTTC	CASGLNQGSGGYTF
TRBV29-1	few	-	TRBJ1-1	TGCAGCGCTAGAGAAGGGTCCCGCACTGAAGCTTTCTTT	CSAREGSRTEAFF
TRBV11-2	-	-	TRBJ2-2	TGTGCCAGCAGCTCTTCGGACAGAAACACCGGGGAGCTGTTTTTT	CASSSSDRNTGELFF
TRBV2	-	-	TRBJ1-2	TGTGCCAGCAGCGCTGGATCTTGGGGCTACACCTTC	CASSAGSWGYTF
TRBV27	once	-	TRBJ1-2	TGTGCCAGCAGTTCACTTGAGGATCCTTCCTATGGCTACACCTTC	CASSSLEDPSYGYTF
TRBV7-9	-	-	TRBJ2-7	TGTGCCAGCACCCCAGGGGGACTAGTTGGGTACGAGCAGTACTTC	CASTPGGLVGYEQYF
TRBV3-1/TRBV3-2	-	-	TRBJ2-6	TGTGCCAGCAGCCAAACAGTCTCTGGGGCCAACGTCCTGACTTTC	CASSQTVSGANVLTF
TRBV28	-	-	TRBJ2-3	TGTGCCAGCAGCCTTCATGACAGATCGCCCACAGATACGCAGTATTTT	CASSLHDRSPTDTQYF
TRBV6-5	-	-	TRBJ1-1	TGTGCCAGCAGTTATTCTGGGAGGGACACTGAAGCTTTCTTT	CASSYSGRDTEAFF
TRBV4-1	-	TRBD1	TRBJ1-2	TGCGCCAGCAGCCAACTAGGGGGCGAACACTATGGCTACACCTTC	CASSQLGGEHYGYTF
TRBV30	-	-	TRBJ1-2	TGTGCCTGGACCGGGGGACGTCTCTACACCTTC	CAWTGGRLYTF
TRBV19	-	TRBD1	TRBJ1-1	TGTGCCAGTAGTACCGGACAGGGGGCGAGAAGGAACACTGAAGCTTTCTTT	CASSTGQGARRNTEAFF
TRBV7-2	-	TRBD2	TRBJ2-1	TGTGCCAGCAGCTTATTCGCGGGAGGCTCCTACAATGAGCAGTTCTTC	CASSLFAGGSYNEQFF
TRBV4-2	-	TRBD2	TRBJ2-4	TGTGCCAGCAGCCAAGATTGGCTAGCGGACCCCGGTCGAAGCATTCAGTACTTC	CASSQDWLADPGRSIQYF